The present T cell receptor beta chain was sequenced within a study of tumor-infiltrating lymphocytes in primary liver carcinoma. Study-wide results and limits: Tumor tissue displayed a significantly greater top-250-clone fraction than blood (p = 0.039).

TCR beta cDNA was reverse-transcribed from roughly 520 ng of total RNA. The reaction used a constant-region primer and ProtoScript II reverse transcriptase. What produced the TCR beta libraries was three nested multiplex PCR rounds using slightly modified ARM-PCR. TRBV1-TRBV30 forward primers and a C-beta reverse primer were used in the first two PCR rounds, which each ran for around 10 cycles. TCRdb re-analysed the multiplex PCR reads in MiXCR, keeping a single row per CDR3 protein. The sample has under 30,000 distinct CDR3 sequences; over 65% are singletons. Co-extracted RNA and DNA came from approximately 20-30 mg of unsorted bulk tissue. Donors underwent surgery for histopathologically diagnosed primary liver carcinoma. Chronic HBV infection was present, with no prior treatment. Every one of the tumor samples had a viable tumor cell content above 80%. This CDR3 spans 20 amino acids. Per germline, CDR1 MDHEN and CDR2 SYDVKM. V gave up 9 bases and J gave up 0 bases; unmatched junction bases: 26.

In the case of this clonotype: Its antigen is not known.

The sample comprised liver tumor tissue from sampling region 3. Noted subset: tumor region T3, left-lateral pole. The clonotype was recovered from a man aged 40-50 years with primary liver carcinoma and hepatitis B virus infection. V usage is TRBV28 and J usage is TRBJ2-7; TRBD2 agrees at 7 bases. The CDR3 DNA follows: TGTGCCAGGAGCCGCCTACCGGGCTACGGACTAGGGTTATCCTCCTACGAGCAGTACTTC. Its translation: CARSRLPGYGLGLSSYEQYF.